The 32 T cell receptor beta chains below all came from one sample that was sequenced in a study of immune evolution from preneoplasia to lung adenocarcinoma. Some clones are missing from TCRdb's copy, which holds only in-frame ones; the method was immunoSEQ multiplex PCR. In the table there are approximately 17,000 clones, 80% to 90% of which are singletons. Sequenced input: FFPE invasive lung adenocarcinoma tissue. These TCRs come from a person aged 70 to 85 with invasive lung adenocarcinoma.

V is TRBV19 and J is TRBJ1-1; 7 bases line up with TRBD1. The V segment lost 5 bases and the J segment 4 bases; nucleotides outside the gene matches: 7. Germline V gene data show CDR1 as LNHDA and CDR2 as SQIVND (reference sequence). This CDR3 is built from 14 residues. CDR3 in amino acids: CASSVQGRGTEAFF. DNA of the CDR3: TGTGCCAGTAGTGTACAGGGGAGGGGCACTGAAGCTTTCTTT.

This chain joins TRBV6-6 and TRBJ1-1; D is undetermined. Germline assignment: CDR1 MNHNY and CDR2 SVGAGI (reference sequence). V lost 0 bases and J 5 bases, leaving 10 bases between the germline ends. The CDR3 is made up of 14 amino acids. The CDR3 sequence: CASSYSGLETEAFF. DNA for the CDR3: TGTGCCAGCAGTTACTCAGGGTTAGAGACTGAAGCTTTCTTT.

The V and J genes are TRBV19 and TRBJ2-2, with 10 bases matching TRBD1. Germline values: CDR1 LNHDA, CDR2 SQIVND (reference sequence). This CDR3 has 16 residues. J gave up 3 bases and V 5 bases, and 6 bases lay outside the gene matches. The CDR3: CASSPSGTGDTGELFF. The CDR3 nucleotides read TGTGCCAGTAGTCCCAGCGGGACAGGGGACACCGGGGAGCTGTTTTTT.

V is TRBV19 and J is TRBJ2-1; 10 positions match TRBD2. Germline CDR1 and CDR2: LNHDA and SQIVND (reference sequence). The CDR3 consists of 16 residues. V trimming: 5 bases; J trimming: 6 bases; junction bases outside the gene matches: 10. The CDR3 loop is CASSPPRLAGVNEQFF. The CDR3 DNA sequence: TGTGCCAGTAGTCCCCCCCGTCTAGCGGGAGTCAATGAGCAGTTCTTC.

This chain joins TRBV7-3 and TRBJ2-3; no definite D call. Germline loops: CDR1 SGHTA, CDR2 FQGTGA. V was trimmed by 1 base and J by 5 bases, leaving 7 bases between them. The CDR3 is 13 residues long. Here the CDR3 DNA reads TGTGCCAGCAGCTTAATGTCGGGAGATACGCAGTATTTT. Its translation is CASSLMSGDTQYF.

V is TRBV6-6 and J is TRBJ2-1, with 10 bases identical to TRBD2. CDR3 size: 16 residues. With 6 bases clipped from V and 3 bases from J, the junction kept 8 bases outside the gene matches. Germline CDR1 reads MNHNY; CDR2 reads SVGAGI (reference sequence). This chain's CDR3 is CASRDSGGRYYNEQFF. The CDR3 DNA sequence: TGTGCCAGCAGGGATAGCGGGGGGCGATACTACAATGAGCAGTTCTTC.

Only one count was recorded for this clone. The rearrangement links TRBV2 to TRBJ2-3; 12 bases agree with TRBD2. CDR3 length: 16 residues. Germline V gene sequence: CDR1 SNHLY, CDR2 FYNNEI. V was clipped by 4 bases and J by 3 bases; unmatched bases: 5. In DNA, the CDR3 is TGTGCCAGCAGTGCTGAACTAGCGGGGGGTACAGATACGCAGTATTTT. Protein: CASSAELAGGTDTQYF. The full variable domain, its missing parts supplied by reference TRBV2 and TRBJ2-3, is EPEVTQTPSHQVTQMGQEVILRCVPISNHLYFYWYRQILGQKVEFLVSFYNNEISEKSEIFDDQFSVERPDGSNFTLKIRSTKLEDSAMYFCASSAELAGGTDTQYFGPGTRLTVL.

This clone was seen just once. This chain connects TRBV28 to TRBJ1-2; the D gene is possibly TRBD1 (5 bases). The CDR3 is made up of 14 amino acids. Germline assignment: CDR1 MDHEN and CDR2 SYDVKM. Trimming pared 3 bases from V and 6 bases from J, leaving 14 bases between. The chain's CDR3 is CASSFLGGANGYTF. DNA for the CDR3: TGTGCCAGCAGTTTTCTGGGCGGGGCTAATGGCTACACCTTC.

The chain employs TRBV11-3 and TRBJ1-1; 8 bases align to TRBD1. Unmatched junction bases numbered 2, after V lost 5 bases and J lost 6 bases. The germline CDR1 and CDR2 sequences are SGHNT and YENEEA. The CDR3 has 12 amino acids. CDR3 in DNA: TGTGCCAGCAGCGACAGGGGTGCTGAAGCTTTCTTT. Translating it yields CASSDRGAEAFF.

V and J are TRBV30 and TRBJ2-7, with TRBD2 matching over 10 bases. The J segment lost 8 bases and the V segment lost 7 bases, leaving 11 bases of the junction unmatched. The germline CDR1 and CDR2 sequences are GTSNPN and SVGIG (reference sequence). CDR3 size: 13 residues. The CDR3 DNA reads TGTGCCTCCAGCGGGGGGGAGGGAGACAAGCAGTACTTC. Protein product: CASSGGEGDKQYF.

The chain is built from TRBV30 and TRBJ2-5, with 7 positions matching TRBD2. Looked up from germline, CDR1 is GTSNPN and CDR2 is SVGIG (reference sequence). Unmatched junction bases numbered 5, after V lost 5 bases and J lost 2 bases. The CDR3 runs 13 residues. For the CDR3, the DNA is TGTGCCTGGGCGGGACTAAAACAAGAGACCCAGTACTTC. Translating it yields CAWAGLKQETQYF.

The chain couples TRBV2 to TRBJ2-5, with D possibly being TRBD2 (6 bases). The CDR3 extends over 14 amino acids. Trimming took 5 bases from V and 3 from J, leaving 13 bases between them. Germline-derived CDR1 and CDR2 are SNHLY and FYNNEI. The chain's CDR3 is CASSPREPKETQYF. CDR3 bases: TGTGCCAGCAGTCCGCGGGAACCAAAAGAGACCCAGTACTTC. Full variable domain (missing parts from reference TRBV2 and TRBJ2-5): EPEVTQTPSHQVTQMGQEVILRCVPISNHLYFYWYRQILGQKVEFLVSFYNNEISEKSEIFDDQFSVERPDGSNFTLKIRSTKLEDSAMYFCASSPREPKETQYFGPGTRLLVL.

This chain uses TRBV15 with TRBJ2-5, with TRBD2 matching 7 bases. Germline loops: CDR1 LNHNV, CDR2 YYDKDF (reference sequence). The junction had 11 bases not matched to a gene; V was cut back by 1 base and J by 3 bases. This CDR3 comprises 17 residues. CDR3 bases: TGTGCCACCAGCAGAGGGGACTCACTAGCGTCGGAAGAGACCCAGTACTTC. Amino acid sequence: CATSRGDSLASEETQYF.

This chain uses TRBV6-6 with TRBJ2-5; 9 bases match TRBD1. This CDR3 has 14 amino acids. The trim removed 4 bases at V and 4 bases at J, leaving 4 bases unmatched. Germline CDR1 reads MNHNY; CDR2 reads SVGAGI (reference sequence). The chain's CDR3 is CASSSGTGRETQYF. DNA for the CDR3: TGTGCCAGCAGTTCCGGGACAGGGCGAGAGACCCAGTACTTC.

The sample holds one count of this clone. V is TRBV9 and J is TRBJ2-3; D may match TRBD1 or TRBD2 (6 bases each). Germline CDR1 SGDLS, CDR2 YYNGEE. This CDR3 is 16 amino acids long. Trimming took 4 bases from V and 2 from J, leaving 17 bases between them. CDR3 coding DNA: TGTGCCAGCAGCTTCAGGGAAGGGGGGTTCACAGATACGCAGTATTTT. It codes for CASSFREGGFTDTQYF.

This clone was counted a few times. The gene calls are TRBV11-1 and TRBJ2-7; D not certain. Germline V lookup: CDR1 SGHAT, CDR2 FQDESV (reference sequence). The CDR3 runs to 18 residues. Trimming cost V 1 base and J 3 bases, with 22 bases left between them. The CDR3 region has the DNA TGTGCCAGCAGCTTAGATGGTCCGGGCCCTGTTTTCTTCTACGAGCAGTACTTC. Translation gives CASSLDGPGPVFFYEQYF. Together with reference TRBV11-1 and TRBJ2-7, the CDR3 gives the full variable domain: EAEVAQSPRYKITEKSQAVAFWCDPISGHATLYWYRQILGQGPELLVQFQDESVVDDSQLPKDRFSAERLKGVDSTLKIQPAELGDSAMYLCASSLDGPGPVFFYEQYFGPGTRLTVT.

The rearrangement joins TRBV21-1 to TRBJ1-4; TRBD1 was called by the table and not checked on the DNA. TRBV21-1 represents a pseudogene. The CDR3 has 22 amino acids. CDR3 in DNA: TGTGCCAGCAGCAAAGATGGGGAACAGGGGGCGGCGAACTTCCAAACTAATGAAAAACTGTTTTTT. Translating gives CASSKDGEQGAANFQTNEKLFF.

This clone was found once. V gene TRBV27 combines with J gene TRBJ2-2, with D tentatively TRBD1 or TRBD2 (7 bases each). V gave up 10 bases and J gave up 0 bases, with 21 bases separating them. CDR1 and CDR2 from the germline V gene are MNHEY and SMNVEV (reference sequence). The CDR3 contains 17 residues. The CDR3 sequence: CAIRKTGEGANTGELFF. For the CDR3, the DNA is TGTGCCATCCGAAAAACAGGGGAGGGGGCGAACACCGGGGAGCTGTTTTTT.

The V gene is TRBV19, the J gene TRBJ1-2, with D hard to call. The CDR3 length is 13 residues. V was cut by 1 base and J by 2 bases, with 5 bases left in between. Germline CDR1 is LNHDA and CDR2 is SQIVND (reference sequence). The CDR3 spells CASSIGRNYGYTF. As DNA, the CDR3 is TGTGCCAGTAGTATAGGACGGAACTATGGCTACACCTTC.

The CDR3 protein is CASGYTSGSTDTQYF. The CDR3 bases are TGTGCTAGTGGTTACACTAGCGGGAGCACAGATACGCAGTATTTT. The rearrangement joins TRBV12-5 to TRBJ2-3, with 9 bases aligning to TRBD2. Unmatched junction bases numbered 2, after V lost 4 bases and J lost 0 bases. Germline V gene data show CDR1 as LGHNT and CDR2 as FRNRAP. The CDR3 loop spans 15 amino acids.

CDR3 in amino acids: CASSVQAGIPNYGYTF. CDR3 sequence (DNA): TGTGCCAGCAGCGTCCAAGCAGGCATACCTAACTATGGCTACACCTTC. The V gene is TRBV7-8, the J gene TRBJ1-2; no reliable D call. The CDR3 length is 16 residues. Germline CDR1 SGHVS, CDR2 FQNEAQ. Trimming removed 5 bases at V and 0 bases at J, with 16 bases between.

This chain uses TRBV30 with TRBJ2-7; 10 nucleotides agree with TRBD1. The CDR3 sequence is 14 residues long. Germline lookup yields CDR1 GTSNPN and CDR2 SVGIG (reference sequence). With 3 bases clipped from V and 5 bases from J, the junction kept 7 bases outside the gene matches. CDR3 bases: TGTGCCTGGAGCCGGGACAGGGGACTCAACGAGCAGTACTTC. Translation gives CAWSRDRGLNEQYF.

The chain couples TRBV18 to TRBJ2-7, with TRBD1 matching over 9 bases. The V and J ends lost 3 bases and 3 bases, in that order; junction bases with no gene match: 6. This CDR3 spans 15 amino acids. Germline V gene sequence: CDR1 KGHSH, CDR2 LQKENI. The CDR3 DNA reads as TGTGCCAGCTCACCGGGACAGGGCGCCTACTACGAGCAGTACTTC. The encoded protein is CASSPGQGAYYEQYF.

The chain employs TRBV18 and TRBJ1-4; no definite D call. The ends were cut back, 6 bases at V and 4 bases at J, with 12 bases in the middle. Germline V gene sequence: CDR1 KGHSH, CDR2 LQKENI. This CDR3 is 14 amino acids long. CDR3 loop: CASSDGRLNEKLFF. The CDR3 nucleotides are TGTGCCAGCTCGGACGGACGGCTTAATGAAAAACTGTTTTTT.

This sequence joins TRBV10-3 and TRBJ2-2, with D possibly matching TRBD2 (5 bases). CDR1 ENHRY and CDR2 SYGVKD come from the germline V gene. The CDR3 is made up of 13 amino acids. V was pared by 0 bases and J by 8 bases, with 7 bases between. CDR3 sequence (DNA): TGTGCCATCAGTGAGTCGAGGGCTGGGGAGCTGTTTTTT. This translates into CAISESRAGELFF.

The CDR3 sequence is CASSSPGLNEQFF. CDR3 nucleotides: TGTGCCAGCAGCTCTCCAGGGTTGAATGAGCAGTTCTTC. This chain links TRBV5-4 with TRBJ2-1; maybe TRBD1 (5 bases). Germline V lookup: CDR1 SGHNT, CDR2 YYREEE (reference sequence). With 3 bases removed from V and 7 bases from J, the gap between germline ends came to 11 bases. The length of the CDR3 is 13 residues.

The table lists this clone with a few counts. The chain carries TRBV5-1 and TRBJ2-7, with 9 bases fitting TRBD2. V shed 0 bases and J 0 bases; nucleotides not matched to a gene: 7. The CDR3 runs to 17 residues. Germline-derived CDR1 and CDR2 are SGHRS and YFSETQ. As DNA, the CDR3 is TGCGCCAGCAGCTTGGGTAGCGGGGGCGCGAGCTCCTACGAGCAGTACTTC. Its translation is CASSLGSGGASSYEQYF.

This sequence joins TRBV10-3 and TRBJ1-2; D call uncertain. The V end was cut by 0 bases, the J end by 4 bases, with 9 bases between. Germline CDR1 is ENHRY and CDR2 is SYGVKD. The CDR3 is made up of 14 amino acids. CDR3 loop: CAISESEKGYGYTF. DNA for the CDR3: TGTGCCATCAGTGAGTCCGAAAAGGGCTATGGCTACACCTTC.

This clone was detected only a few times. The chain employs TRBV5-6 and TRBJ1-3; D gene uncertain. The CDR3 consists of 15 residues. The germline CDR1 and CDR2 sequences are SGHDT and YYEEEE. V shed 2 bases and J shed 4 bases, with 13 bases lying between them. The CDR3 bases are TGTGCCAGCAGCTTATATGGCGGCACCGGAAACACCATATATTTT. Protein: CASSLYGGTGNTIYF.

The chain uses TRBV5-1 and TRBJ1-1, with D perhaps TRBD1 (5 bases). The germline gives CDR1 SGHRS, CDR2 YFSETQ. The CDR3 runs 17 residues. V was trimmed by 4 bases and J by 1 base, leaving 20 bases between them. CDR3 region: CASSRRGMGAENTEAFF. The CDR3 nucleotides read TGCGCCAGCAGCCGGAGGGGAATGGGAGCGGAGAACACTGAAGCTTTCTTT. Combining the CDR3 with reference TRBV5-1 and TRBJ1-1 gives the whole variable domain KAGVTQTPRYLIKTRGQQVTLSCSPISGHRSVSWYQQTPGQGLQFLFEYFSETQRNKGNFPGRFSGRQFSNSRSEMNVSTLELGDSALYLCASSRRGMGAENTEAFFGQGTRLTVV.

The chain carries TRBV18 and TRBJ2-2, with D possibly matching TRBD2 (6 bases). Between the trimmed V and J ends, which lost 6 bases and 0 bases, there was a span of 14 bases. This CDR3 spans 16 amino acids. CDR1 is KGHSH, CDR2 LQKENI, per germline. The CDR3 sequence is CASSQTPGANTGELFF. The CDR3, as DNA: TGTGCCAGCTCCCAAACTCCGGGAGCGAACACCGGGGAGCTGTTTTTT.

The chain has TRBV30 and TRBJ1-1; 9 bases line up with TRBD1. The CDR3 spans 12 residues. Germline-derived CDR1 and CDR2 are GTSNPN and SVGIG (reference sequence). With 7 bases clipped from V and 11 bases from J, the junction kept 11 bases outside the gene matches. CDR3: CASTHRGLMAFF. The CDR3 nucleotides read TGTGCCTCCACACACAGGGGGCTGATGGCTTTCTTT.